The T cell receptor beta chain under discussion was sequenced for a study of shared clonotypes between healthy human individuals. As for the study in general: The cohort comprised a couple of women and a few men. Their ages spanned 18 to 49 years. Study-wide results and limits: Apart from blood, nothing was sampled; tissue repertoires likely differ.

All donors were healthy HIV-negative adults lacking recent acute infections or vaccinations. TCRdb's copy holds only in-frame clones and misses some; the assay was immunoSEQ multiplex PCR. The profile shows about 1.4 million clones, roughly 95% of them singletons. Trimming removed 6 bases from V and 5 bases from J; junction bases left unmatched: 7. The germline gives CDR1 KGHSH, CDR2 LQKENI. The CDR3 loop spans 14 amino acids. Points on this clone: Its antigen is still unknown.

The specimen was naive CD4+ T cells sorted from blood. Noted subset: CD45RA+ positively selected. The chain carries TRBV18 and TRBJ1-2; 9 nucleotides agree with TRBD1. The TCR was taken from a man younger than 45 in good health. In DNA form, the CDR3 reads TGTGCCAGCTCTACCCGGGACAGGGCGTATGGCTACACCTTC. This sequence encodes CASSTRDRAYGYTF.